This T cell receptor (beta chain) was sequenced for a study of T cells in Graves' hyperthyroidism and ophthalmopathy. The study's findings and limits: Most thyroid clonotypes expanded above 0.001 were also detected in blood.

From RNA transcripts, TCR beta CDR3 regions were amplified. When the TCR CDR3 underwent first-round RT-PCR, the HTBI primer set was used. TCRdb re-called the multiplex PCR reads through MiXCR, storing one row per CDR3 protein. In the table there are over 450,000 distinct CDR3 sequences, about 15% of which are singletons. This clonotype was counted at least ten times. Its antigen is as yet unknown. With 2 bases clipped from V and 11 bases from J, the junction kept 6 bases outside the gene matches. This CDR3 comprises 15 residues. Germline loops: CDR1 SNHLY, CDR2 FYNNEI. For ophthalmopathy patients, the Clinical Activity Score was at least 3 and the NOSPECS grade at least 4; duration was under 3 months.

This receptor was obtained from a woman under 30 with Graves' ophthalmopathy. What was sequenced was blood. This chain uses TRBV2 with TRBJ1-6; 10 bases are shared with TRBD1. The CDR3 DNA reads TGTGCCAGCAGTGAATCTTGGGGACAGGGGCCACCCCTCCACTTT. Its translation: CASSESWGQGPPLHF.